The entry below describes one TCR beta chain. Sequenced by immunoSEQ multiplex PCR; TCRdb stores in-frame clones only, minus some. The sample includes 2 million to 3 million clones, approximately 92% of them seen just once. Germline V gene lookup returns CDR1 SGHRS and CDR2 YFSETQ. This CDR3 spans 14 amino acids. The germline V and J ends were trimmed by 5 bases and 2 bases, with 14 bases remaining between them. The entry originates in a study of shared clonotypes between healthy human individuals. The sequence came from a man younger than 35 in good health. J is TRBJ2-7 and V is TRBV5-1; D remains unclear. The sample taken for sequencing was naive CD4+ T cells sorted from blood. Subset specified: CD45RA+ positively selected. CDR3 sequence (DNA): TGCGCCAGCAGGGACCCGAGTGGTACCTACGAGCAGTACTTC. It encodes CASRDPSGTYEQYF.